A single sample gave rise to the 21 T cell receptor beta chains below, sequenced in a study of blood T cell repertoires in COVID-19. Produced via immunoSEQ multiplex PCR; TCRdb's table is partial and in-frame only. The sample lists about 74,000 clones; 84% were seen once. The specimen was peripheral blood. Receptor source: a man in his fifties with active COVID-19.

This clone has just a few counts. This rearrangement joins TRBV6-4 to TRBJ2-2, with D possibly matching TRBD2 (5 bases). The CDR3 spans 14 residues. Germline V gives CDR1 MRHNA, CDR2 SNTAGT. V lost 0 bases and J 4 bases, leaving 6 bases between the germline ends. The CDR3 region has the DNA TGTGCCAGCAGTGACTCCGCGGGCACCGGGGAGCTGTTTTTT. Its translation is CASSDSAGTGELFF.

This clone has only one observation. The chain is built from TRBV4-2 and TRBJ2-7; D possibly corresponds to TRBD1 (5 bases). Trimming shortened V by 3 bases and J by 5 bases, and 20 bases separated the two germline ends. The CDR3 extends over 16 amino acids. CDR1 and CDR2 from the germline V gene are LGHNA and YNFKEQ. The CDR3 nucleotides read TGTGCCAGCAGCCAGGCCCTGGGGCAGGGATACAACGAGCAGTACTTC. Residues: CASSQALGQGYNEQYF.

The chain uses TRBV4-2 and TRBJ2-7, with D perhaps matching TRBD1 (6 bases). CDR1 is LGHNA and CDR2 is YNFKEQ in the germline V gene. This CDR3 region has 14 residues. Trimming left V 4 bases short and J 0 bases short, with 10 bases between. CDR3 DNA: TGTGCCAGCAGCCCGGACAGACACTCCTACGAGCAGTACTTC. This translates into CASSPDRHSYEQYF.

This clone has a single count. The V gene is TRBV27, the J gene TRBJ2-7; tentative D call: TRBD2 (6 bases). This CDR3 has 16 amino acids. V was shortened by 2 bases and J by 3 bases, with 17 bases between the two germline ends. Germline CDR1 reads MNHEY; CDR2 reads SMNVEV (reference sequence). The chain's CDR3 is CASSLETSSIFYEQYF. For the CDR3, the DNA is TGTGCCAGCAGTTTAGAAACTAGCTCTATTTTCTACGAGCAGTACTTC.

This clone was found once. The chain has TRBV6-5 and TRBJ2-2; 7 bases are shared with TRBD2. V trimming: 8 bases; J trimming: 4 bases; junction bases outside the gene matches: 10. Germline V lookup: CDR1 MNHEY, CDR2 SVGAGI. This CDR3 spans 15 amino acids. The DNA of the CDR3 is TGTGCCAGCCAATTCCTGGGAGGGTCCACCGGGGAGCTGTTTTTT. This gives the protein CASQFLGGSTGELFF.

The chain combines TRBV7-2 with TRBJ2-5; TRBD1 aligns across 7 bases. The CDR3 extends over 15 amino acids. Germline V lookup: CDR1 SGHTA, CDR2 FQGNSA. Trimming removed 1 base from V and 4 bases from J; junction bases left unmatched: 6. As DNA, the CDR3 is TGTGCCAGCAGCTTAGGAGGGGGCCAGGGAGAGACCCAGTACTTC. Translation: CASSLGGGQGETQYF.

The chain carries TRBV7-8 and TRBJ1-5, with D possibly TRBD1 on 6 matching bases. The CDR3 loop spans 18 amino acids. Germline assignment: CDR1 SGHVS and CDR2 FQNEAQ. The ends were cut back, 0 bases at V and 0 bases at J, with 15 bases in the middle. The CDR3 reads CASSLAPTGYNSNQPQHF. In DNA form, the CDR3 reads TGTGCCAGCAGCTTAGCACCGACAGGCTACAATAGCAATCAGCCCCAGCATTTT.

The V call is TRBV12-5, the J call TRBJ2-3; the match to TRBD2 covers 12 bases. Unmatched junction bases numbered 14, after V lost 6 bases and J lost 4 bases. Germline CDR1 reads LGHNT; CDR2 reads FRNRAP. The CDR3 runs 18 residues. This chain's CDR3 is CASGRPPRLAGEADTQYF. The CDR3 DNA is TGTGCTAGTGGCCGTCCCCCCCGACTAGCGGGAGAGGCAGATACGCAGTATTTT.

This clone came up once. The chain carries TRBV6-1 and TRBJ1-3; a possible D gene is TRBD1 (5 bases). Trimming left V 2 bases short and J 4 bases short, with 9 bases between. CDR3 length equals 14 residues. CDR1 and CDR2 from the germline V gene are MNHNS and SASEGT. CDR3: CASSERQFGNTIYF. As DNA, the CDR3 is TGTGCCAGCAGTGAACGACAGTTCGGAAACACCATATATTTT.

The gene calls are TRBV7-9 and TRBJ1-2, with TRBD1 matching over 8 bases. J was trimmed by 6 bases and V by 5 bases; bases with no gene match: 14. The germline gives CDR1 SEHNR, CDR2 FQNEAQ (reference sequence). The CDR3 totals 16 residues. The DNA of the CDR3 is TGTGCCAGCAGCCCGGTCAAAGGACAGGGCTCCAATGGCTACACCTTC. Its translation: CASSPVKGQGSNGYTF.

This clone was recorded once. The chain combines TRBV11-3 with TRBJ1-1; D possibly corresponds to TRBD1 (6 bases). With 5 bases removed from V and 4 bases from J, the gap between germline ends came to 11 bases. Germline values: CDR1 SGHNT, CDR2 YENEEA. This CDR3 is built from 13 residues. The CDR3 DNA sequence: TGTGCCAGCAGCCAAAGGGGGTCCACTGAAGCTTTCTTT. Protein: CASSQRGSTEAFF.

The chain combines TRBV30 with TRBJ2-7, with 7 bases identical to TRBD1. The germline V gene encodes CDR1 GTSNPN and CDR2 SVGIG (reference sequence). There are 14 residues in the CDR3. The V gene end was trimmed by 3 bases and the J gene end by 4 bases; junction bases not matched to a gene: 9. This CDR3 is CAWRERGLGYEQYF. The CDR3 DNA reads as TGTGCCTGGAGAGAGAGGGGGCTAGGGTACGAGCAGTACTTC.

V is TRBV6-5 and J is TRBJ2-7; D possibly corresponds to TRBD1 (5 bases). Germline V CDR1 and CDR2: MNHEY, SVGAGI. Trimming cost V 11 bases and J 2 bases, with 16 bases left between them. This CDR3 spans 13 amino acids. The CDR3 protein is CALHGVGAYEQYF. The CDR3 nucleotides are TGTGCCCTCCATGGAGTAGGGGCCTACGAGCAGTACTTC.

This chain uses TRBV10-3 with TRBJ1-5; D unresolved. V lost 6 bases, J lost 6 bases, and 15 bases lay in between. The CDR3 spans 14 residues. Per the germline V gene, CDR1 is ENHRY and CDR2 is SYGVKD. CDR3 amino acids: CAIRDSGEGQPQHF. The CDR3 nucleotides read TGTGCCATCAGAGACTCCGGGGAAGGTCAGCCCCAGCATTTT.

The chain joins TRBV18 to TRBJ2-7, with 7 bases that match TRBD1. The germline gives CDR1 KGHSH, CDR2 LQKENI. The CDR3 contains 16 residues. Germline trimming cut 1 base from V and 6 bases from J; bases unmatched to any gene: 12. CDR3 in amino acids: CASSPQGRGSVGEQYF. DNA for the CDR3: TGTGCCAGCTCACCACAGGGCAGGGGGTCGGTAGGCGAGCAGTACTTC.

The chain has TRBV7-9 and TRBJ1-2; a weak D match, TRBD1 (6 bases). The V gene's germline CDR1 is SEHNR and CDR2 FQNEAQ (reference sequence). CDR3 size: 13 residues. V shed 5 bases and J shed 5 bases, with 12 bases lying between them. In DNA, the CDR3 is TGTGCCAGCAGCCCTGGACAGTCGTATGGCTACACCTTC. Translating gives CASSPGQSYGYTF.

The CDR3 spells CASSTPRGNTEAFF. CDR3 nucleotides: TGCGCCAGCAGCACCCCCAGGGGGAACACTGAAGCTTTCTTT. This chain uses TRBV5-1 with TRBJ1-1; a possible D gene is TRBD1 (6 bases). Trimming stripped 4 bases from V and 1 base from J, with 11 bases between. The germline gives CDR1 SGHRS, CDR2 YFSETQ. The CDR3 is made up of 14 amino acids.

V gene TRBV5-4 combines with J gene TRBJ2-1; TRBD1 aligns across 9 bases. Germline-derived CDR1 and CDR2 are SGHNT and YYREEE (reference sequence). The V gene end was trimmed by 0 bases and the J gene end by 7 bases; junction bases not matched to a gene: 8. The CDR3 consists of 16 residues. CDR3 nucleotide sequence: TGTGCCAGCAGCTTGGCCAGGGGACAGGGTAGGAATGAGCAGTTCTTC. The encoded protein is CASSLARGQGRNEQFF.

The rearrangement uses TRBV30 and TRBJ2-2; weak D call: TRBD2 (5 bases). Trimming took 8 bases from V and 5 from J, leaving 15 bases between them. This CDR3 is 13 amino acids long. Germline V gene data show CDR1 as GTSNPN and CDR2 as SVGIG (reference sequence). The CDR3 protein is CALGPPGTGELFF. CDR3 DNA: TGTGCCCTAGGTCCCCCGGGGACCGGGGAGCTGTTTTTT.

The chain employs TRBV15 and TRBJ2-7; 9 nucleotides agree with TRBD2. The J segment lost 7 bases and the V segment lost 5 bases, leaving 9 bases of the junction unmatched. The V gene's germline CDR1 is LNHNV and CDR2 YYDKDF (reference sequence). The CDR3 is made up of 14 amino acids. The CDR3 reads CATSRGTSIAEQYF. CDR3 bases: TGTGCCACCAGCCGGGGGACTAGCATTGCGGAGCAGTACTTC.

This clone was seen just once. The DNA of the CDR3 is TGTGCCATCAGCAGGGACAGATCCCAAGAGACCCAGTACTTC. Translating it yields CAISRDRSQETQYF. V gene TRBV10-3 combines with J gene TRBJ2-5; 7 bases map to TRBD1. Trimming at V came to 6 bases and at J to 1 base, leaving 5 bases not matched to a gene. The CDR3 runs to 14 residues. Germline V gene sequence: CDR1 ENHRY, CDR2 SYGVKD.